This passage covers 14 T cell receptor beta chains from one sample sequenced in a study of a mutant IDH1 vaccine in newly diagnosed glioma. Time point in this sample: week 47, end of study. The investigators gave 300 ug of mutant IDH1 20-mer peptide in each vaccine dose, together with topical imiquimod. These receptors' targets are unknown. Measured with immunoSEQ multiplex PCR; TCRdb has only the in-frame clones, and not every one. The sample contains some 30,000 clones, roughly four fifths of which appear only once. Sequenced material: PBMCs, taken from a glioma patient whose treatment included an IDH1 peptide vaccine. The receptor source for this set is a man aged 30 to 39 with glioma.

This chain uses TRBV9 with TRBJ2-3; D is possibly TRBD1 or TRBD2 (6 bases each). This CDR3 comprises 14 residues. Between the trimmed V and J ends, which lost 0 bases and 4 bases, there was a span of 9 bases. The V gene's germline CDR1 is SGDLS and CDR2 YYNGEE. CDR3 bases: TGTGCCAGCAGCGTAGTGGAGGGGGCAGATACGCAGTATTTT. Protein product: CASSVVEGADTQYF.

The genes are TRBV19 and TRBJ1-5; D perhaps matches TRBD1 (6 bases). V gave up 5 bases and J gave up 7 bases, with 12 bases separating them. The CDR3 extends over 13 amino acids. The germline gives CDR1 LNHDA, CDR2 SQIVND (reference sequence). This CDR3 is CASSQGQGQPQHF. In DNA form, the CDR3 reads TGTGCCAGTAGTCAGGGGCAAGGCCAGCCCCAGCATTTT.

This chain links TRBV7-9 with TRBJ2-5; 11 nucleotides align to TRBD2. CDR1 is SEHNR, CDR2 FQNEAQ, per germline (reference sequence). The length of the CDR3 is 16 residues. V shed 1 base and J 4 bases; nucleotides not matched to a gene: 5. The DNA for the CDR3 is TGTGCCAGCAGCTTAGTAGCGGGAGGGCCCGGAGAGACCCAGTACTTC. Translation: CASSLVAGGPGETQYF.

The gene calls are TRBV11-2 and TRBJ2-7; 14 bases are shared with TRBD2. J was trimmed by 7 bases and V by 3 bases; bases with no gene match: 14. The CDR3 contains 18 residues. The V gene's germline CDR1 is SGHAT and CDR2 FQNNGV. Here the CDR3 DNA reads TGTGCCAGCAGCTTCCCTAAGACTAGCGGGAGGGCCCGTGGTGAGCAGTACTTC. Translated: CASSFPKTSGRARGEQYF.

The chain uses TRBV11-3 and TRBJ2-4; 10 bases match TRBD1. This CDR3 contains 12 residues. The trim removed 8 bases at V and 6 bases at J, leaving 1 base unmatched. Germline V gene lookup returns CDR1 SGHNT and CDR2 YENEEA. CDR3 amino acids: CASGDRGNIQYF. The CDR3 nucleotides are TGTGCCAGCGGGGACAGGGGAAACATTCAGTACTTC.

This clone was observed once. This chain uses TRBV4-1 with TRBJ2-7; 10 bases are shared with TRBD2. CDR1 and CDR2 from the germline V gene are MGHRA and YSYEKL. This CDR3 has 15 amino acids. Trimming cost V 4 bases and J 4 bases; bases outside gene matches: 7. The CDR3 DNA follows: TGCGCCAGCAGCCGCCAGCTAGCGGGAGTATACGAGCAGTACTTC. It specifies CASSRQLAGVYEQYF.

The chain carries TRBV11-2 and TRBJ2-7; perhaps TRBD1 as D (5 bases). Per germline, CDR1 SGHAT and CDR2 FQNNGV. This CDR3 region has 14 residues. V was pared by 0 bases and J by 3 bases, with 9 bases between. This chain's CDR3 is CASSLEGRVYEQYF. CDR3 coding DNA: TGTGCCAGCAGCTTAGAAGGCAGGGTCTACGAGCAGTACTTC.

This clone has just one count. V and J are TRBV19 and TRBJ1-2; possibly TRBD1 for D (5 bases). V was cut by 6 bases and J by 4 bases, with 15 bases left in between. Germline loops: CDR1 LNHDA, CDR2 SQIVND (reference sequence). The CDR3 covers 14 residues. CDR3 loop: CASSPQGVSYGYTF. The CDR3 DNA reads TGTGCCAGTAGCCCACAAGGGGTATCCTATGGCTACACCTTC.

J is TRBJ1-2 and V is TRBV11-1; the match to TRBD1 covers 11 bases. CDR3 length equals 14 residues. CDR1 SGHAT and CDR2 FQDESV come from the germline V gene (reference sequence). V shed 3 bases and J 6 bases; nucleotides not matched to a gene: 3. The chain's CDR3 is CASSLDRGLDGYTF. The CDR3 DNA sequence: TGTGCCAGCAGCTTGGACAGGGGGCTCGATGGCTACACCTTC.

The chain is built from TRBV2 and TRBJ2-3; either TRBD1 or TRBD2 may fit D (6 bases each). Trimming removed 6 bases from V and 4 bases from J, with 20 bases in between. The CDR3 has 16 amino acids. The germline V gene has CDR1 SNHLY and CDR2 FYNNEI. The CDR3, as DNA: TGTGCCAGCAGGCCGGATCCTGGGGGGCCATCAGATACGCAGTATTTT. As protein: CASRPDPGGPSDTQYF.

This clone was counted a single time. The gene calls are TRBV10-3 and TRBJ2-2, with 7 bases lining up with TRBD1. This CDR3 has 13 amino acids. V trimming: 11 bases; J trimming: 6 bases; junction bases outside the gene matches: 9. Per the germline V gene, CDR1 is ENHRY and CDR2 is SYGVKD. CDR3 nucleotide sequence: TGTGCCTCGAGAGAGGGGGCGGCCGGGGAGCTGTTTTTT. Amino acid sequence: CASREGAAGELFF.

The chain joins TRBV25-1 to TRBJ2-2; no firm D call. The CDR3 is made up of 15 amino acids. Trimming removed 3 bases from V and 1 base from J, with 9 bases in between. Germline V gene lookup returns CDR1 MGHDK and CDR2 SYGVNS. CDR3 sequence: CASSDSWGNTGELFF. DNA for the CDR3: TGTGCCAGCAGTGATAGTTGGGGGAACACCGGGGAGCTGTTTTTT.

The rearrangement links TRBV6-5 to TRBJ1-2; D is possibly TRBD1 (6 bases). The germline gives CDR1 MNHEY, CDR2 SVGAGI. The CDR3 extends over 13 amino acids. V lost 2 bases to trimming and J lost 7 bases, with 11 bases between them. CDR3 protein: CASSYVDRSGYTF. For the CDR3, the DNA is TGTGCCAGCAGTTACGTCGACAGGAGTGGCTACACCTTC.

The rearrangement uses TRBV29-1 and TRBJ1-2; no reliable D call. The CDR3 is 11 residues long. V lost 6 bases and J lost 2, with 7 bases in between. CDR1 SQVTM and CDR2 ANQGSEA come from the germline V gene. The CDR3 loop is CSVGGNYGYTF. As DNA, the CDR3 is TGCAGCGTGGGAGGAAACTATGGCTACACCTTC.